The present TCR beta chain was sequenced within a study of blood T cell repertoires in COVID-19. Overall study context: T cells, B-cell-depleted T cells, or PBMCs provided the cDNA or gDNA that served as material.

The CDR3 runs to 14 residues. V shed 5 bases and J 3 bases; nucleotides not matched to a gene: 4. The germline V gene has CDR1 MNHEY and CDR2 SMNVEV (reference sequence). Per the authors' pipeline: For nucleated cells, counts were estimated from reference gene primer amplification. Generated by immunoSEQ multiplex PCR, the TCRdb table keeps only in-frame clones and is missing some. That table is the source of V, J and clone size, and D and trimming were worked out from the DNA. The sample contains about 270,000 clones, about 87% of which appear only once. Sample: peripheral blood. The receptor's source is a man aged 55 to 69 who had recovered from COVID-19. The chain recombines TRBV27 with TRBJ1-1; TRBD1 aligns across 9 bases. The CDR3 sequence: CASSRRTGDTEAFF. CDR3 nucleotide sequence: TGTGCCAGCAGTAGGCGGACAGGGGACACTGAAGCTTTCTTT.